The clone carrying this T cell receptor beta chain has a handful of counts. What it binds is not known. It was with a sample-barcoded 5' primer and a J-beta primer mix that a second PCR of about 6 to 12 cycles was run. Every single cDNA molecule received a tag from a template-switch adaptor with 12 random nucleotides. TCRdb itself ran the 5' RACE reads through MiXCR, one entry per CDR3 protein. The sample records around 1,600,000 distinct CDR3 sequences, approximately 42% being singletons. The source of the sample is a study of blood T cells in healthy people across ages. Study-wide results and limits: Diversity figures based on one million T cells were deemed too low.

Trimming at V came to 2 bases and at J to 8 bases, leaving 7 bases not matched to a gene. The CDR3 contains 15 residues. Germline-derived CDR1 and CDR2 are MNHNY and SVGAGI (reference sequence). The sequenced sample consisted of blood. This clonotype was sampled from a woman aged 18-35 years in good health. The chain joins TRBV6-6 to TRBJ2-1; TRBD1 matches at 9 bases. The DNA of the CDR3 is TGTGCCAGCAGTTACGAGGACAGGGGCTTTCATGAGCAGTTCTTC. Protein product: CASSYEDRGFHEQFF.